The clone carrying this T cell receptor (beta chain) has more than one count but fewer than ten. These data belong to a study of early T cells in non-severe SARS-CoV-2 infection. Study details: It was bulk RNA from unsorted whole blood that was sequenced, and the chains were unpaired.

Trimming pared 7 bases from V and 7 bases from J, leaving 14 bases between. The CDR3 is 12 residues long. Unique molecular identifiers (one per individual cDNA molecule) were attached. TCRdb recomputed calls from the 5' RACE reads with MiXCR, one row per CDR3 protein. The sample comprises approximately 97,000 distinct CDR3 sequences, around 10% of which are singletons, and around 4.8% rests with the top ten. The V gene is TRBV12-3 or TRBV12-4, the J gene TRBJ2-7, with D tentatively TRBD1 (6 bases). The sample consisted of whole blood, taken at baseline. The TCR originated in an adult who was a healthcare worker with PCR-confirmed SARS-CoV-2 infection or an uninfected control (not recorded which). The CDR3 spells CASTLAGAEQYF. The CDR3 nucleotides read TGTGCCAGCACCTTGGCAGGGGCTGAGCAGTACTTC.